The TCR beta chain described here comes from a study of shared clonotypes between healthy human individuals. Across the whole study: Three plates each covered CD4 naive and memory; CD8 naive two, CD8 memory one.

Donors, without exception, were Caucasian adults residing in Nashville, Tennessee. Into CD45RA+ naive and CD45RA-negative memory subsets, the CD4+ cells were split. Germline V gene data show CDR1 as SGHTA and CDR2 as FQGNSA. Losses at the gene ends were 4 bases for V and 0 bases for J; bases not matched to a gene: 1. The CDR3 has 16 residues. Authors' processing steps: ImmunoSEQ yielded junction-only sequences lacking quality scores, so filtering differed. Sequencing used immunoSEQ multiplex PCR; TCRdb keeps in-frame clones, though not all of them. V, J and clone size were drawn from that table, and D and trimming were deduced from the DNA. The data show hundreds of thousands of clones, with approximately 97% seen just once and around 0.06% held by the top ten.

The receptor was derived from a woman in her 30s in good health. The material sequenced was naive CD4+ T cells sorted from blood. As for subset: CD45RA+ positively selected. This chain uses TRBV7-2 with TRBJ2-1, with 12 bases fitting TRBD2. CDR3: CASSSGLAGSYNEQFF. The CDR3 DNA sequence: TGTGCCAGCAGCTCGGGACTAGCGGGCTCCTACAATGAGCAGTTCTTC.